The 14 T cell receptor beta chains given below trace back to one sample, sequenced in a study of cytomegalovirus exposure and HLA in healthy donors. PCR was performed using 60 Vbeta and 13 Jbeta primers. Repertoires were generated with immunoSEQ multiplex PCR, while TCRdb's copy carries only in-frame clones and drops some. The data show some 200,000 clones, 75% to 90% seen once. Sequenced input: PBMCs. The receptors come from a man in his fifties or sixties in good health and CMV-seronegative.

The V call is TRBV6-5, the J call TRBJ2-7, with 10 bases matching TRBD1. Germline-derived CDR1 and CDR2 are MNHEY and SVGAGI. The CDR3 spans 16 residues. J lost 4 bases, V lost 0 bases, and 6 bases had no gene match. CDR3 in DNA: TGTGCCAGCAGTTACTCGGTTCGACAGGGGGCTTACGAGCAGTACTTC. Its protein is CASSYSVRQGAYEQYF.

The chain joins TRBV9 to TRBJ2-1; 8 bases fit TRBD1. The CDR3 consists of 15 residues. The trim removed 3 bases at V and 7 bases at J, leaving 9 bases unmatched. Germline loops: CDR1 SGDLS, CDR2 YYNGEE. The CDR3 reads CASSGKDRVGNEQFF. DNA of the CDR3: TGTGCCAGCAGCGGGAAGGACAGGGTTGGGAATGAGCAGTTCTTC.

The chain links TRBV5-1 to TRBJ1-3, with 7 positions matching TRBD1. This CDR3 is 13 amino acids long. Trimming took 5 bases from V and 3 from J; bases not matched to a gene: 2. Looked up from germline, CDR1 is SGHRS and CDR2 is YFSETQ. The CDR3 sequence is CASRQGSGNTIYF. For the CDR3, the DNA is TGCGCCAGCAGACAGGGGAGTGGAAACACCATATATTTT. The variable domain in full, with the rest retrieved from reference TRBV5-1 and TRBJ1-3, is KAGVTQTPRYLIKTRGQQVTLSCSPISGHRSVSWYQQTPGQGLQFLFEYFSETQRNKGNFPGRFSGRQFSNSRSEMNVSTLELGDSALYLCASRQGSGNTIYFGEGSWLTVV.

As concerns this clone: At the DNA level, this CDR3 is encoded by other sequences in the same sample as well. The V call is TRBV30, the J call TRBJ2-5, with D tentatively TRBD2 (6 bases). The V and J ends lost 5 bases and 2 bases respectively, with 12 bases between them. This CDR3 has 13 residues. The germline gives CDR1 GTSNPN, CDR2 SVGIG (reference sequence). CDR3 nucleotide sequence: TGTGCCTGGGGTACCGGGGGACAAGAGACCCAGTACTTC. This codes for CAWGTGGQETQYF.

This chain connects TRBV7-2 to TRBJ2-7; TRBD2 is a possible D gene (7 bases). CDR1 is SGHTA, CDR2 FQGNSA, per germline. The CDR3 totals 16 residues. The ends were cut back, 6 bases at V and 7 bases at J, with 25 bases in the middle. The CDR3 DNA reads as TGTGCCAGCAGTCCGGGGGGCGGGGTATCTACGGGGGAGCAGTACTTC. This codes for CASSPGGGVSTGEQYF. Variable domain in full (rest from reference TRBV7-2 and TRBJ2-7): GAGVSQSPSNKVTEKGKDVELRCDPISGHTALYWYRQSLGQGLEFLIYFQGNSAPDKSGLPSDRFSAERTGGSVSTLTIQRTQQEDSAVYLCASSPGGGVSTGEQYFGPGTRLTVT.

The V and J genes are TRBV4-3 and TRBJ1-1; the D is unclear. Germline V gives CDR1 LGHNA, CDR2 YSLEER. V was cut by 4 bases and J by 1 base, with 10 bases left in between. The CDR3 is 14 amino acids. CDR3 sequence reads: CASSRTEGNTEAFF. CDR3 sequence (DNA): TGCGCCAGCAGCCGGACGGAGGGGAACACTGAAGCTTTCTTT.

The chain joins TRBV6-6 to TRBJ2-3; 7 bases align to TRBD2. CDR1 MNHNY and CDR2 SVGAGI come from the germline V gene (reference sequence). CDR3 length: 15 amino acids. V lost 2 bases to trimming and J lost 7 bases; unmatched junction nucleotides: 9. The chain's CDR3 is CASSYGGTTRNTQYF. Written as DNA, the CDR3 is TGTGCCAGCAGTTACGGGGGGACTACCCGGAATACGCAGTATTTT.

The V and J genes are TRBV9 and TRBJ1-6; TRBD1 agrees at 9 bases. V lost 3 bases, J lost 2 bases, and 3 bases stayed unmatched. This CDR3 contains 16 residues. Germline V gives CDR1 SGDLS, CDR2 YYNGEE. The CDR3 sequence: CASSGDRVPYNSPLHF. DNA of the CDR3: TGTGCCAGCAGCGGGGACAGGGTCCCCTATAATTCACCCCTCCACTTT. The variable domain in full, with the rest retrieved from reference TRBV9 and TRBJ1-6, is DSGVTQTPKHLITATGQRVTLRCSPRSGDLSVYWYQQSLDQGLQFLIQYYNGEERAKGNILERFSAQQFPDLHSELNLSSLELGDSALYFCASSGDRVPYNSPLHFGNGTRLTVT.

This clone was counted between two and nine times. The V call is TRBV6-6, the J call TRBJ1-5; 7 bases align to TRBD1. This CDR3 has 13 amino acids. Looked up from germline, CDR1 is MNHNY and CDR2 is SVGAGI (reference sequence). J was trimmed by 6 bases and V by 6 bases; bases with no gene match: 5. DNA of the CDR3: TGTGCCAGCAGAACTCAGGGGGGTCAGCCCCAGCATTTT. Protein sequence: CASRTQGGQPQHF.

This clone was seen a few times. The chain carries TRBV6-5 and TRBJ2-5; 7 bases line up with TRBD1. Per the germline V gene, CDR1 is MNHEY and CDR2 is SVGAGI. The CDR3 totals 14 residues. Losses at the gene ends were 4 bases for V and 0 bases for J; bases not matched to a gene: 2. The CDR3 DNA follows: TGTGCCAGCAGTTGGGGACAGAACCAAGAGACCCAGTACTTC. Translating it yields CASSWGQNQETQYF.

Only one count was recorded for this clone. The junction and the germline gene differ at one end; a read error may be behind it. This chain links TRBV7-2 with TRBJ2-3; weak D call: TRBD2 (6 bases). Looked up from germline, CDR1 is SGHTA and CDR2 is FQGNSA. This CDR3 region has 15 residues. The CDR3: CASCLTGLQADTQYF. CDR3 nucleotide sequence: TGTGCCAGCTGCTTGACGGGACTCCAGGCAGATACGCAGTATTTT.

The V call is TRBV11-3, the J call TRBJ2-2, with 7 positions matching TRBD2. V shed 3 bases, J shed 6 bases, and the junction held 7 bases outside the gene matches. There are 15 residues in the CDR3. CDR1 is SGHNT, CDR2 YENEEA, per germline. CDR3 region: CASSFRGGSAGELFF. As DNA, the CDR3 is TGTGCCAGCAGCTTCCGGGGCGGGAGTGCCGGGGAGCTGTTTTTT.

The chain carries TRBV19 and TRBJ1-4, with 10 nucleotides matching TRBD1. V dropped 4 bases and J dropped 8; count of bases not matched to a gene: 7. The germline gives CDR1 LNHDA, CDR2 SQIVND (reference sequence). This CDR3 comprises 15 residues. The CDR3 here is CASSRARDRGEKLFF. CDR3 bases: TGTGCCAGTAGTAGAGCCAGGGACAGGGGAGAAAAACTGTTTTTT.

The chain recombines TRBV5-1 with TRBJ2-5, with 10 bases fitting TRBD1. V lost 4 bases to trimming and J lost 5 bases; unmatched junction nucleotides: 11. CDR3 length equals 16 residues. Germline CDR1 reads SGHRS; CDR2 reads YFSETQ. CDR3 in amino acids: CASSPGTGAFRETQYF. The CDR3 region has the DNA TGCGCCAGCAGCCCCGGGACAGGGGCCTTTAGGGAGACCCAGTACTTC.